These 28 T cell receptor beta chains originate from one sample sequenced in a study of T cell clonality in common variable immunodeficiency. Whole-study findings and limits: In common variable immunodeficiency, TCR beta chains reportedly carried fewer deletions and N-nucleotide insertions.

Measured with immunoSEQ multiplex PCR; TCRdb has only the in-frame clones, and not every one. Observed in the sample are 15,000 to 20,000 clones, none of them singletons. The antigens these receptors bind are not known. Sequencing input: peripheral blood mononuclear cells. These receptors were taken from a human donor with common variable immunodeficiency.

In this sample, this clone turned up a few times. From the germline J gene comes the end of the CDR3, since the read stops 3 residues before it. J is TRBJ2-1 and V is TRBV20-1, with TRBD2 matching over 7 bases. CDR1 and CDR2 from the germline V gene are DFQATT and SNEGSKA (reference sequence). There are 17 residues in the CDR3. Germline trimming cut 3 bases from V and 7 bases from J; bases unmatched to any gene: 18. CDR3 amino acids: CSASGGGRMGLDNEQFF. The CDR3 DNA, read in part, is TGCAGTGCTAGTGGAGGCGGGAGAATGGGTCTGGATAATGAG.

This clone was counted many times. The sequenced fragment ends 3 residues before the CDR3 boundary, so the rest is inferred from the germline J gene. This rearrangement joins TRBV4-1 to TRBJ1-5, with TRBD1 identical over 7 bases. Trimming at V came to 4 bases and at J to 6 bases, leaving 6 bases not matched to a gene. The CDR3 is made up of 14 amino acids. Germline V gene lookup returns CDR1 MGHRA and CDR2 YSYEKL. The CDR3 spells CASSPQGGSQPQHF. CDR3 DNA (partial): TGCGCCAGCAGCCCTCAGGGGGGAAGTCAGCCC.

Ten or more counts support this clone. The sequence runs out 3 residues before the end of the CDR3; the remainder is reconstructed from the germline J gene. This chain links TRBV5-1 with TRBJ2-5, with D possibly matching TRBD1 (6 bases). Germline V gene lookup returns CDR1 SGHRS and CDR2 YFSETQ. The CDR3 loop spans 14 amino acids. Trimming took off 3 bases at V and 2 bases at J, with 11 bases between the two ends. The CDR3 loop is CASSSGQTQETQYF. The part of the CDR3 DNA that was read is TGCGCCAGCAGCTCTGGACAGACTCAAGAGACC.

A note on this clone: The read ends 3 residues shy of where the CDR3 ends; the end is completed using the germline J gene. The chain uses TRBV19 and TRBJ2-7; TRBD1 aligns across 8 bases. The V gene's germline CDR1 is LNHDA and CDR2 SQIVND (reference sequence). V lost 4 bases to trimming and J lost 3 bases; unmatched junction nucleotides: 11. The CDR3 is made up of 16 amino acids. The covered CDR3 bases are TGTGCCAGTAGTAGGGAAGACAGGGGAGTAGGCTACGAG. Translating it yields CASSREDRGVGYE. The entire CDR3 reads CASSREDRGVGYEQYF.

About this clone: Coverage ceases 3 residues before the CDR3 finishes, and the germline J gene fills in the end. The J gene is TRBJ2-7, the V gene TRBV20-1, with TRBD2 identical over 11 bases. CDR3 size: 17 residues. The trim removed 5 bases at V and 0 bases at J, leaving 12 bases unmatched. Germline V gives CDR1 DFQATT, CDR2 SNEGSKA (reference sequence). The part of the CDR3 DNA that was read is TGCAGTGCTTTCCGGGACGCGGGACTAGCGGACTCCTACGAG. Translation: CSAFRDAGLADSYE. The complete CDR3 reads CSAFRDAGLADSYEQYF.

This clone occurred many times. The missing CDR3 end, 3 residues past where the read stops, is filled in from the germline J gene. The chain employs TRBV28 and TRBJ1-6; weak D call: TRBD1 (5 bases). Germline V gene lookup returns CDR1 MDHEN and CDR2 SYDVKM. This CDR3 comprises 14 residues. V dropped 5 bases and J dropped 3 bases, with 8 bases sitting between them. Partial CDR3 DNA: TGTGCCAGCAGTCGACAGCTCTATAATTCACCC. The encoded protein is CASSRQLYNSP. The whole CDR3 sequence reads CASSRQLYNSPLHF.

This clone occurred many times. The CDR3 end lies 3 residues beyond the end of the read and is filled in from the germline J gene. V usage is TRBV19 and J usage is TRBJ1-2, with a tentative D call TRBD1 (5 bases). This CDR3 is built from 11 residues. CDR1 LNHDA and CDR2 SQIVND come from the germline V gene (reference sequence). This CDR3 reads CASREGFDYTF. The part of the CDR3 DNA that was read is TGTGCCAGTAGGGAGGGGTTTGAC.

This clone came up many times. The read ends 3 residues before the CDR3 terminus; that terminus is restored from the germline J gene. The chain is built from TRBV29-1 and TRBJ1-3; D remains unclear. The ends were cut back, 2 bases at V and 1 base at J, with 6 bases in the middle. The germline gives CDR1 SQVTM, CDR2 ANQGSEA. There are 13 residues in the CDR3. The part of the CDR3 DNA that was read is TGCAGCGTTGAAATCCAGTCTGGAAACACC. Protein product: CSVEIQSGNT. The full CDR3 protein is CSVEIQSGNTIYF.

By share of the sample, this clone is medium-sized. The CDR3 is cut off 3 residues early in the read; its end comes from the germline J gene. This rearrangement joins TRBV18 to TRBJ1-1; 7 positions match TRBD1. Germline V gives CDR1 KGHSH, CDR2 LQKENI. This CDR3 is 13 amino acids long. The J segment lost 3 bases and the V segment lost 2 bases, leaving 0 bases of the junction unmatched. Partial CDR3 DNA: TGTGCCAGCTCACCAACAGGGGACACTGAA. As protein: CASSPTGDTE. The full CDR3 is CASSPTGDTEAFF.

This clone was seen many times. The read halts 3 residues ahead of the CDR3 end, with the missing end drawn from the germline J gene. The chain uses TRBV10-3 and TRBJ1-5; 7 bases line up with TRBD1. V trimming: 7 bases; J trimming: 5 bases; junction bases outside the gene matches: 8. The CDR3 contains 14 residues. CDR1 and CDR2 (germline): ENHRY, SYGVKD. The CDR3 loop reads CAIKGQLGDQPQHF. CDR3 DNA (partial): TGTGCCATCAAGGGACAGCTCGGAGATCAGCCC.

This clone was counted ten times or more. The read falls 3 residues short of the CDR3 end, and the missing part is taken from the germline J gene. J is TRBJ2-7 and V is TRBV15; D perhaps matches TRBD1 (5 bases). The length of the CDR3 is 15 residues. V lost 0 bases and J 0 bases, leaving 9 bases between the germline ends. Germline lookup yields CDR1 LNHNV and CDR2 YYDKDF (reference sequence). CDR3 region: CATSRDRVSSYEQYF. The sequenced part of the CDR3 DNA is TGTGCCACCAGCAGAGACAGGGTTAGCTCCTACGAG.

On this clone: The read halts 3 residues ahead of the CDR3 end, with the missing end drawn from the germline J gene. The chain has TRBV18 and TRBJ2-3; 8 positions agree with TRBD2. Germline assignment: CDR1 KGHSH and CDR2 LQKENI. The trim removed 5 bases at V and 2 bases at J, leaving 18 bases unmatched. The CDR3 runs 19 residues. The CDR3 reads CASSSGGSGTTQTTDTQYF. The covered CDR3 bases are TGTGCCAGCTCATCCGGAGGTAGCGGGACGACCCAAACCACAGATACG.

This clone was seen at least ten times. The sequenced fragment ends 3 residues before the CDR3 boundary, so the rest is inferred from the germline J gene. The J gene is TRBJ2-2, the V gene TRBV5-1; 10 positions agree with TRBD2. Unmatched junction bases numbered 4, after V lost 4 bases and J lost 1 base. This CDR3 has 16 amino acids. The V gene's germline CDR1 is SGHRS and CDR2 YFSETQ. CDR3 bases read: TGCGCCAGCAGCACCTGGACTAGCGGGAACACCGGGGAG. It specifies CASSTWTSGNTGE. The full CDR3 is CASSTWTSGNTGELFF. Using reference TRBV5-1 and TRBJ2-2 for the parts outside the CDR3, the full variable domain is KAGVTQTPRYLIKTRGQQVTLSCSPISGHRSVSWYQQTPGQGLQFLFEYFSETQRNKGNFPGRFSGRQFSNSRSEMNVSTLELGDSALYLCASSTWTSGNTGELFFGEGSRLTVL.

This clone was counted ten times or more. The DNA ends 3 residues before the CDR3 does, and the rest of the CDR3 is filled in from the germline J gene. The chain recombines TRBV19 with TRBJ2-7, with a tentative D call TRBD1 (8 bases). Germline V CDR1 and CDR2: LNHDA, SQIVND (reference sequence). This CDR3 comprises 13 residues. V gave up 5 bases and J gave up 6 bases, with 14 bases separating them. CDR3 amino acids: CASSGQGGSEQYF. CDR3 bases read: TGTGCCAGTAGTGGACAGGGCGGGAGCGAG.

This clone was observed at least ten times. The read ends 3 residues shy of where the CDR3 ends; the end is completed using the germline J gene. V usage is TRBV20-1 and J usage is TRBJ2-7; 13 bases align to TRBD2. CDR1 and CDR2 (germline): DFQATT, SNEGSKA (reference sequence). Losses at the gene ends were 5 bases for V and 1 base for J; bases not matched to a gene: 2. The length of the CDR3 is 14 residues. The covered CDR3 bases are TGCAGTGCTGGGACTAGCGGGGCTTCCTACGAG. As protein: CSAGTSGASYE. The CDR3 in full is CSAGTSGASYEQYF.

This clone was seen at least ten times. The read finishes 3 residues shy of the CDR3 end, and the germline J gene is used to complete it. The chain joins TRBV28 to TRBJ1-2, with 8 bases identical to TRBD1. Germline CDR1 MDHEN, CDR2 SYDVKM. This CDR3 comprises 17 residues. The trim removed 3 bases at V and 0 bases at J, leaving 9 bases unmatched. The CDR3 reads CASSFVRTGGANYGYTF. CDR3 DNA, as far as it was read: TGTGCCAGCAGTTTTGTTCGTACAGGGGGAGCTAACTATGGC.

This clone is medium-sized in the sample. The missing CDR3 end, 3 residues past where the read stops, is filled in from the germline J gene. V gene TRBV7-2 combines with J gene TRBJ1-2, with 7 bases lining up with TRBD1. CDR1 is SGHTA, CDR2 FQGNSA, per germline. The CDR3 totals 14 residues. J gave up 4 bases and V 5 bases, and 7 bases lay outside the gene matches. Incomplete CDR3 DNA: TGTGCCAGCAGCCAGACAGGGTGGGCCTATGGC. Translating it yields CASSQTGWAYG. Given in full, the CDR3 is CASSQTGWAYGYTF.

There are many counts of this clone. The observed sequence ends 3 residues before the CDR3 terminus, with the missing tail filled in from the germline J gene. This chain uses TRBV18 with TRBJ2-5; D is undetermined. Germline V gene lookup returns CDR1 KGHSH and CDR2 LQKENI. Trimming pared 6 bases from V and 1 base from J, leaving 9 bases between. The CDR3 covers 13 residues. The CDR3: CASSPSLQETQYF. CDR3 DNA, as far as it was read: TGTGCCAGCTCCCCATCCCTCCAAGAGACC.

This clone was recorded many times. Read data end 3 residues before the CDR3 end; the end is taken from the germline J gene. The chain recombines TRBV7-9 with TRBJ2-1; a weak D match, TRBD2 (5 bases). The germline gives CDR1 SEHNR, CDR2 FQNEAQ (reference sequence). With 1 base removed from V and 2 bases from J, the gap between germline ends came to 9 bases. The CDR3 runs 15 residues. CDR3 in amino acids: CASSLVRVPYNEQFF. CDR3 bases read: TGTGCCAGCAGCTTAGTGAGGGTGCCCTACAATGAG.

This clone has ten or more counts. The read falls 3 residues short of the CDR3 end, and the missing part is taken from the germline J gene. This rearrangement joins TRBV7-3 to TRBJ2-1; the match to TRBD2 covers 11 bases. The CDR3 contains 16 residues. The V segment lost 5 bases and the J segment 9 bases; nucleotides outside the gene matches: 12. CDR1 is SGHTA, CDR2 FQGTGA, per germline. The covered CDR3 bases are TGTGCCAGCAGCCCCGCCGGTAGCGGGAGGGCCCCTGAG. This translates into CASSPAGSGRAPE. The CDR3 reads in full as CASSPAGSGRAPEQFF.

The table lists this clone with many counts. The CDR3 loop is CASSQNALAGGHDEQFF. The CDR3 DNA, read in part, is TGTGCCAGCTCACAGAATGCACTAGCGGGAGGGCACGATGAG. The chain recombines TRBV18 with TRBJ2-1; 13 nucleotides match TRBD2. The read stops 3 residues short of the end of the CDR3; the missing end is completed from the germline J gene. CDR1 KGHSH and CDR2 LQKENI come from the germline V gene. The CDR3 sequence is 17 residues long. V was pared by 4 bases and J by 8 bases, with 11 bases of the junction left unmatched.

With regard to this clone: The read is 3 residues too short to cover the CDR3 end, so that end is filled in from the germline J gene. The V gene is TRBV10-1, the J gene TRBJ2-1; D gene unclear. The CDR3 has 16 amino acids. Germline V gene sequence: CDR1 WNHNN, CDR2 SYGVQD (reference sequence). V gave up 1 base and J gave up 0 bases, with 10 bases separating them. CDR3 amino acids: CASSEYLLSSYNEQFF. The part of the CDR3 DNA that was read is TGCGCCAGCAGTGAGTACCTGCTTAGCTCCTACAATGAG.

This clone occurred many times. The read ends 3 residues before the CDR3 terminus; that terminus is restored from the germline J gene. The chain employs TRBV20-1 and TRBJ1-1; TRBD1 matches at 7 bases. The V segment lost 0 bases and the J segment 4 bases; nucleotides outside the gene matches: 5. This CDR3 comprises 14 residues. Germline V gives CDR1 DFQATT, CDR2 SNEGSKA (reference sequence). CDR3 DNA, as far as it was read: TGCAGTGCTAGAGATGAGGGGGCGGCCACTGAA. It is translated as CSARDEGAATE. The CDR3 reads in full as CSARDEGAATEAFF.

This clone appeared many times. The CDR3 extends 3 residues past the end of the read, so its final part is completed from the germline J gene. This chain uses TRBV12-3 or TRBV12-4 with TRBJ2-7; TRBD2 agrees at 13 bases. CDR3 size: 15 residues. V dropped 6 bases and J dropped 4; count of bases not matched to a gene: 6. The CDR3 DNA, read in part, is TGTGCCAGCAGCCAGGGACTAGCGGGGCAGTACGAG. This encodes CASSQGLAGQYE. The entire CDR3 reads CASSQGLAGQYEQYF.

Ten or more counts support this clone. The sequence runs out 3 residues before the end of the CDR3; the remainder is reconstructed from the germline J gene. The V gene is TRBV6-1, the J gene TRBJ1-1; D uncertain. Germline V lookup: CDR1 MNHNS, CDR2 SASEGT. There are 11 residues in the CDR3. CDR3 sequence reads: CASSEVREAFF. CDR3 DNA, as far as it was read: TGTGCCAGCAGTGAAGTCAGGGAA.

To note about this clone: The CDR3 extends 3 residues past the end of the read, so its final part is completed from the germline J gene. This rearrangement joins TRBV19 to TRBJ2-7; the D is unclear. The V end lost 0 bases, the J end lost 2 bases, and 11 bases lay between the germline ends. CDR3 length: 15 amino acids. Germline CDR1 LNHDA, CDR2 SQIVND (reference sequence). CDR3 DNA, as far as it was read: TGTGCCAGTAGTATAGAGAGCGCAGAAGCCTACGAG. Its translation is CASSIESAEAYE. The CDR3, in full, reads CASSIESAEAYEQYF.

This clone has ten or more counts. The observed sequence ends 3 residues before the CDR3 terminus, with the missing tail filled in from the germline J gene. The rearrangement joins TRBV11-3 to TRBJ2-1; TRBD2 might be the D (5 bases). V lost 1 base to trimming and J lost 2 bases, with 9 bases between them. Germline V gene data show CDR1 as SGHNT and CDR2 as YENEEA. The CDR3 covers 15 residues. The CDR3 loop reads CASSLGTFTYNEQFF. The sequenced CDR3 bases are TGTGCCAGCAGCTTAGGGACTTTTACCTACAATGAG.

This clone appeared many times. The read ends 3 residues early relative to the CDR3; the germline J gene fills the gap. The V call is TRBV10-1, the J call TRBJ2-3; D might be TRBD2 (5 bases). Trimming removed 2 bases from V and 0 bases from J, with 9 bases in between. Germline V gives CDR1 WNHNN, CDR2 SYGVQD (reference sequence). The CDR3 contains 15 residues. The sequenced part of the CDR3 DNA is TGCGCCAGCAGTGAGCGGCGGGCCAGCACAGATACG. Protein sequence: CASSERRASTDT. In full, the CDR3 reads CASSERRASTDTQYF.